This T cell receptor beta chain emerged from a study of T-cell reconstitution after alpha-beta-depleted transplantation in children. Preparing the TCRbeta library involved the use of unique molecular identifiers. TCRdb processed the PCR reads anew with MiXCR; each CDR3 protein has one entry. The table has 600,000 to 700,000 distinct CDR3 sequences, around 17% seen once. V dropped 2 bases and J dropped 10 bases, with 12 bases sitting between them. Germline values: CDR1 SEHNR, CDR2 FQNEAQ (reference sequence). The CDR3 contains 14 residues. The input for sequencing was PBMCs from the stem cell graft donor, taken from the stem cell graft. This TCR derives from a human donor who donated a stem cell graft to a child with acute myeloid leukemia. The chain is built from TRBV7-9 and TRBJ1-6; tentative D call: TRBD1 (6 bases). This CDR3 reads CASSLTQGNSPLHF. DNA of the CDR3: TGTGCCAGCAGCTTAACACAGGGTAACTCACCCCTCCACTTT.